Below, 28 T cell receptor beta chains from the same sample are listed, as sequenced in a study of identical twins. MiXCR, applied by TCRdb to the 5' RACE reads, yields one record per CDR3 protein. The sample has more than 600,000 distinct CDR3 sequences, approximately 18% seen once. These data were likewise used in another study, on T cells expressing NK-cell markers.

Sequenced sample: PBMCs. Source of these receptors: a woman aged 18-30 years in good health.

This clonotype was seen at least ten times. V and J are TRBV7-8 and TRBJ1-5, with D tentatively TRBD1 (5 bases). Trimming shortened V by 1 base and J by 5 bases, and 12 bases separated the two germline ends. The germline gives CDR1 SGHVS, CDR2 FQNEAQ. The CDR3 sequence is 15 residues long. The CDR3 sequence: CASSLGGAWDQPQHF. In DNA form, the CDR3 reads TGTGCCAGCAGCTTAGGAGGGGCTTGGGATCAGCCCCAGCATTTT.

The gene calls are TRBV7-2 and TRBJ1-6; 8 bases match TRBD1. Germline loops: CDR1 SGHTA, CDR2 FQGNSA. Trimming removed 1 base from V and 7 bases from J; junction bases left unmatched: 6. CDR3 length equals 16 residues. This CDR3 reads CASSLGRTGSNSPLHF. CDR3 in DNA: TGTGCCAGCAGCTTAGGACGGACAGGGTCGAATTCACCCCTCCACTTT.

The chain couples TRBV3-1 to TRBJ2-1; D not resolved. The CDR3 contains 16 residues. Trimming removed 4 bases at V and 1 base at J, with 14 bases between. Germline CDR1 is LGHDT and CDR2 is YNNKEL (reference sequence). This CDR3 is CASSLKVLESYNEQFF. CDR3 in DNA: TGTGCCAGCAGCCTAAAAGTACTGGAATCCTACAATGAGCAGTTCTTC.

J is TRBJ2-2 and V is TRBV7-9; D is unclear. Germline V gives CDR1 SEHNR, CDR2 FQNEAQ (reference sequence). V lost 2 bases and J lost 6, with 7 bases in between. CDR3 length: 13 amino acids. DNA of the CDR3: TGTGCCAGCAGCTTAAATGCCGCCGGGGAGCTGTTTTTT. Protein sequence: CASSLNAAGELFF.

The gene calls are TRBV5-1 and TRBJ2-1; 7 positions match TRBD1. The CDR3 is 15 residues long. The germline gives CDR1 SGHRS, CDR2 YFSETQ. With V trimmed by 1 base and J by 3 bases, 4 bases remained unmatched. CDR3 residues: CASSLSGTVYNEQFF. CDR3 in DNA: TGCGCCAGCAGCTTGTCCGGGACAGTCTACAATGAGCAGTTCTTC.

The rearrangement joins TRBV11-2 to TRBJ2-1; tentatively, D is TRBD1 (5 bases). Germline CDR1 is SGHAT and CDR2 is FQNNGV. The germline V and J ends were trimmed by 8 bases and 7 bases, with 18 bases remaining between them. The CDR3 sequence is 14 residues long. This CDR3 reads CASVLRQGRNEQFF. The CDR3 DNA is TGTGCCAGCGTTCTGAGGCAGGGTAGAAATGAGCAGTTCTTC. Together with reference TRBV11-2 and TRBJ2-1, the CDR3 gives the full variable domain: EAGVAQSPRYKIIEKRQSVAFWCNPISGHATLYWYQQILGQGPKLLIQFQNNGVVDDSQLPKDRFSAERLKGVDSTLKIQPAKLEDSAVYLCASVLRQGRNEQFFGPGTRLTVL.

This clonotype was seen a few times. The chain has TRBV4-2 and TRBJ2-7, with 7 bases identical to TRBD1. This CDR3 comprises 18 residues. Germline CDR1 LGHNA, CDR2 YNFKEQ. Unmatched junction bases numbered 19, after V lost 4 bases and J lost 4 bases. CDR3 in amino acids: CASSRFGTALMGAYEQYF. The CDR3, as DNA: TGTGCCAGCAGCCGGTTTGGGACAGCCCTAATGGGGGCATACGAGCAGTACTTC.

The table lists this clonotype with a few counts. This chain connects TRBV12-3 or TRBV12-4 to TRBJ2-3; unclear D gene. CDR3 length equals 15 residues. V shed 6 bases and J shed 0 bases, with 13 bases lying between them. The CDR3 spells CASRRLASSTDTQYF. For the CDR3, the DNA is TGTGCCAGCAGACGCCTGGCCTCTAGCACAGATACGCAGTATTTT.

The genes are TRBV20-1 and TRBJ2-5, with 13 bases matching TRBD2. This CDR3 spans 16 amino acids. The V gene's germline CDR1 is DFQATT and CDR2 SNEGSKA (reference sequence). The V and J ends lost 3 bases and 4 bases, in that order; junction bases with no gene match: 8. CDR3 DNA: TGCAGTGCTAGGACCTTGAGACTAGCGGGAGGAGAGACCCAGTACTTC. It translates to CSARTLRLAGGETQYF.

This chain joins TRBV9 and TRBJ2-5; the D is unclear. Germline CDR1 reads SGDLS; CDR2 reads YYNGEE. The germline V and J ends were trimmed by 10 bases and 4 bases, with 5 bases remaining between them. The CDR3 spans 9 residues. This CDR3 reads CASVETQYF. The CDR3 nucleotides read TGTGCCTCCGTAGAGACCCAGTACTTC.

This clonotype was counted only a few times. V is TRBV6-5 and J is TRBJ2-1, with D hard to call. The V gene's germline CDR1 is MNHEY and CDR2 SVGAGI. Trimming pared 0 bases from V and 8 bases from J, leaving 8 bases between. The CDR3 is made up of 13 amino acids. This CDR3 is CASSYSQVDEQFF. The CDR3 DNA reads as TGTGCCAGCAGTTACTCCCAGGTAGATGAGCAGTTCTTC.

The V and J genes are TRBV9 and TRBJ1-2; the D is unclear. In germline, CDR1 is SGDLS, CDR2 YYNGEE. This CDR3 has 13 residues. Trimming shortened V by 0 bases and J by 4 bases, and 7 bases separated the two germline ends. In nucleotides, the CDR3 is TGTGCCAGCAGCGTAGCGGCAGGCTATGGCTACACCTTC. Translating it yields CASSVAAGYGYTF.

The J gene is TRBJ2-3, the V gene TRBV29-1; D is possibly TRBD1 or TRBD2 (5 bases each). Between the trimmed V and J ends, which lost 4 bases and 0 bases, there was a span of 11 bases. The CDR3 extends over 14 amino acids. Per the germline V gene, CDR1 is SQVTM and CDR2 is ANQGSEA. The CDR3 sequence is CSVGGKTSTDTQYF. CDR3 sequence (DNA): TGCAGCGTTGGGGGGAAGACTAGCACAGATACGCAGTATTTT.

This clonotype appeared a few times. This sequence joins TRBV12-3 or TRBV12-4 and TRBJ1-4; D unresolved. Trimming pared 6 bases from V and 8 bases from J, leaving 19 bases between. CDR3 length equals 15 residues. DNA of the CDR3: TGTGCCAGCAGGGCCGAGTCGTGGCCAGACGAAAAACTGTTTTTT. Its translation is CASRAESWPDEKLFF.

DNA for the CDR3: TGTGCCAGCAGCTCCTTTGCGCACGAGCAGTACTTC. The encoded protein is CASSSFAHEQYF. The gene calls are TRBV11-2 and TRBJ2-7; D is undetermined. The CDR3 has 12 residues. V shed 4 bases and J shed 5 bases, with 9 bases lying between them. Germline assignment: CDR1 SGHAT and CDR2 FQNNGV.

The chain carries TRBV11-2 and TRBJ1-1; D gene uncertain. V lost 4 bases and J lost 4, with 10 bases in between. Germline V gives CDR1 SGHAT, CDR2 FQNNGV. The CDR3 is 13 residues long. As DNA, the CDR3 is TGTGCCAGCAGCTCGCCCCGAAGCACTGAAGCTTTCTTT. Translation: CASSSPRSTEAFF.

The chain combines TRBV7-9 with TRBJ2-7; 8 bases are shared with TRBD1. The trim removed 6 bases at V and 3 bases at J, leaving 4 bases unmatched. The CDR3 loop spans 13 amino acids. Germline V lookup: CDR1 SEHNR, CDR2 FQNEAQ (reference sequence). CDR3 in DNA: TGTGCCAGCAGAACGGACAGGGTCTACGAGCAGTACTTC. This translates into CASRTDRVYEQYF.

CDR3 in amino acids: CASSLTTSPDTQYF. The CDR3 coding sequence is TGTGCCAGCAGCTTAACGACCTCCCCAGATACGCAGTATTTT. The chain is built from TRBV11-2 and TRBJ2-3, with D unresolved. Germline V gene data show CDR1 as SGHAT and CDR2 as FQNNGV. V gave up 2 bases and J gave up 4 bases, with 10 bases separating them. The CDR3 loop spans 14 amino acids.

The chain employs TRBV11-2 and TRBJ1-6; 7 bases are a match to TRBD1. CDR1 and CDR2 (germline): SGHAT, FQNNGV. The length of the CDR3 is 19 residues. V trimming: 2 bases; J trimming: 6 bases; junction bases outside the gene matches: 16. This CDR3 reads CASSLKWGQQILSNSPLHF. CDR3 in DNA: TGTGCCAGCAGCTTAAAGTGGGGACAGCAGATACTCAGTAATTCACCCCTCCACTTT.

J is TRBJ2-2 and V is TRBV30, with D tentatively TRBD1 or TRBD2 (5 bases each). CDR3 size: 18 residues. The ends were cut back, 3 bases at V and 4 bases at J, with 24 bases in the middle. The germline V gene encodes CDR1 GTSNPN and CDR2 SVGIG (reference sequence). CDR3 nucleotides: TGTGCCTGGAGGTTCCCGGGACGGACGAAAACCTTCACCGGGGAGCTGTTTTTT. Residues: CAWRFPGRTKTFTGELFF.

The CDR3 DNA sequence: TGTGCCAGCAGCTCCCCTCTCTATGGCTACACCTTC. This sequence encodes CASSSPLYGYTF. V usage is TRBV7-2 and J usage is TRBJ1-2; D gene unclear. The germline CDR1 and CDR2 sequences are SGHTA and FQGNSA. V was trimmed by 4 bases and J by 4 bases, leaving 7 bases between them. This CDR3 is 12 amino acids long.

This clonotype showed up just once. CDR3 protein: CASSPKASGYNEQFF. The CDR3 DNA follows: TGTGCCAGCAGTCCGAAGGCTAGCGGTTACAATGAGCAGTTCTTC. The chain uses TRBV6-1 and TRBJ2-1; 7 nucleotides match TRBD2. CDR1 and CDR2 from the germline V gene are MNHNS and SASEGT. CDR3 length: 15 amino acids. Trimming at V came to 5 bases and at J to 4 bases, leaving 8 bases not matched to a gene.

V gene TRBV5-6 combines with J gene TRBJ1-2; 11 bases are a match to TRBD1. CDR1 is SGHDT, CDR2 YYEEEE, per germline. This CDR3 has 17 amino acids. V trimming: 3 bases; J trimming: 3 bases; junction bases outside the gene matches: 10. The CDR3 spells CASSYWTGGGNYYGYTF. CDR3 coding DNA: TGTGCCAGCAGCTACTGGACAGGGGGCGGCAACTACTATGGCTACACCTTC. Combining the CDR3 with reference TRBV5-6 and TRBJ1-2 gives the whole variable domain DAGVTQSPTHLIKTRGQQVTLRCSPKSGHDTVSWYQQALGQGPQFIFQYYEEEERQRGNFPDRFSGHQFPNYSSELNVNALLLGDSALYLCASSYWTGGGNYYGYTFGSGTRLTVV.

This chain joins TRBV30 and TRBJ2-1; 9 nucleotides line up with TRBD2. CDR1 is GTSNPN and CDR2 is SVGIG in the germline V gene (reference sequence). V trimming: 1 base; J trimming: 10 bases; junction bases outside the gene matches: 5. This CDR3 comprises 13 residues. The CDR3 coding sequence is TGTGCCTGGAGTGCGAATAGCGGGGGAGAGCAGTTCTTC. This translates into CAWSANSGGEQFF.

This sequence joins TRBV12-3 or TRBV12-4 and TRBJ1-2, with 7 bases identical to TRBD1. V shed 5 bases and J 4 bases; nucleotides not matched to a gene: 10. The CDR3 has 15 amino acids. CDR3 in DNA: TGTGCCAGCAGTCTTAGAGGGGGCGGTGGCTATGGCTACACCTTC. It encodes CASSLRGGGGYGYTF.

The rearrangement joins TRBV4-3 to TRBJ2-1; 14 bases match TRBD2. CDR1 LGHNA and CDR2 YSLEER come from the germline V gene. The CDR3 is 18 amino acids. J gave up 0 bases and V 5 bases, and 6 bases lay outside the gene matches. The CDR3 loop reads CASSGGTSGSDSYNEQFF. DNA of the CDR3: TGCGCCAGCAGCGGTGGGACTAGCGGGAGTGACTCCTACAATGAGCAGTTCTTC.

The J gene is TRBJ2-7, the V gene TRBV10-3; TRBD1 matches at 11 bases. Germline lookup yields CDR1 ENHRY and CDR2 SYGVKD. J lost 4 bases, V lost 5 bases, and 4 bases had no gene match. The length of the CDR3 is 14 residues. DNA of the CDR3: TGTGCCATCAGTCCGGGACAGGGGGGATACGAGCAGTACTTC. Amino acids: CAISPGQGGYEQYF.

This clonotype has only a few counts. V usage is TRBV12-3 or TRBV12-4 and J usage is TRBJ2-1; possibly TRBD1 for D (5 bases). The CDR3 consists of 15 residues. The germline V and J ends were trimmed by 3 bases and 2 bases, with 11 bases remaining between them. The CDR3 DNA reads as TGTGCCAGCAGTTTCCTCAGGGAACCCTACAATGAGCAGTTCTTC. It is translated as CASSFLREPYNEQFF.